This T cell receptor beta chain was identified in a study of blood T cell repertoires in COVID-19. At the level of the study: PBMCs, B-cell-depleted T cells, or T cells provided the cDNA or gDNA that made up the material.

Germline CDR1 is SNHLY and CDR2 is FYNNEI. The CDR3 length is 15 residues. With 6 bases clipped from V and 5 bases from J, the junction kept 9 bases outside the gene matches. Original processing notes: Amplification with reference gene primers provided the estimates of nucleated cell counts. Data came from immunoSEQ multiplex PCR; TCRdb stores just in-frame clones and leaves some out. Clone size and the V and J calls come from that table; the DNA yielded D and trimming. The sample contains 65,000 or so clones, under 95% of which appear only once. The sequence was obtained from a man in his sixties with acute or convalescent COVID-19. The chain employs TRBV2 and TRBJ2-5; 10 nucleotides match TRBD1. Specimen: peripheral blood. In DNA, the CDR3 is TGTGCCAGCAGACCCGACAGGGGGCGAACGGAGACCCAGTACTTC. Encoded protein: CASRPDRGRTETQYF.